These 24 T cell receptor beta chains originate from one sample sequenced in a study of T cell repertoires in cytomegalovirus infection. TCRdb reprocessed the reads with MiXCR, giving one entry per CDR3 protein. The profile shows some 300,000 distinct CDR3 sequences, around 15% of them singletons. The sequenced material came from PBMCs. The receptors were gathered from a human donor in good health (CMV status not recorded). Some clones in this sample may be carry-over from other donors' samples.

There are many counts of this clonotype. V usage is TRBV19 and J usage is TRBJ1-1; TRBD1 might be the D (6 bases). Germline V gene sequence: CDR1 LNHDA, CDR2 SQIVND (reference sequence). Deletions cut 6 bases from V and 3 bases from J, with 14 bases between. CDR3 length: 14 residues. Here the CDR3 reads CASSDSSGDTEAFF. The DNA for the CDR3 is TGTGCCAGTAGCGACTCCTCAGGGGACACTGAAGCTTTCTTT.

The chain recombines TRBV24-1 with TRBJ2-1; D not resolved. This CDR3 contains 13 residues. With 4 bases removed from V and 6 bases from J, the gap between germline ends came to 9 bases. The germline V gene has CDR1 KGHDR and CDR2 SFDVKD. CDR3 in amino acids: CATSEGSRNEQFF. The CDR3 DNA sequence: TGTGCCACCAGTGAGGGGTCCCGCAATGAGCAGTTCTTC.

This clonotype was found a few times. The chain combines TRBV20-1 with TRBJ2-3; D is undetermined. Trimming left V 0 bases short and J 1 base short, with 11 bases between. Germline values: CDR1 DFQATT, CDR2 SNEGSKA (reference sequence). This CDR3 spans 15 amino acids. CDR3 bases: TGCAGTGCTAGAGATCCCCGCCAGGGCACAGATACGCAGTATTTT. Protein: CSARDPRQGTDTQYF.

The chain has TRBV29-1 and TRBJ1-2; no clear D. Per germline, CDR1 SQVTM and CDR2 ANQGSEA. The CDR3 loop spans 13 amino acids. V was shortened by 6 bases and J by 7 bases, with 18 bases between the two germline ends. As DNA, the CDR3 is TGCAGCGTGGAACTCTCCGAGAAGGGTGGCTACACCTTC. Translation gives CSVELSEKGGYTF.

This clonotype was observed many times. The chain combines TRBV7-9 with TRBJ2-2; 7 bases line up with TRBD2. Germline V lookup: CDR1 SEHNR, CDR2 FQNEAQ (reference sequence). This CDR3 region has 15 residues. The V segment lost 2 bases and the J segment 10 bases; nucleotides outside the gene matches: 10. CDR3 amino acids: CASSLSRTGGLELFF. For the CDR3, the DNA is TGTGCCAGCAGCTTATCGAGGACGGGAGGATTGGAGCTGTTTTTT.

This chain links TRBV11-2 with TRBJ2-4; TRBD2 might be the D (5 bases). V was clipped by 3 bases and J by 8 bases, with 11 bases between them. The CDR3 length is 13 residues. Germline V gene sequence: CDR1 SGHAT, CDR2 FQNNGV. The CDR3 loop is CASSLSLRDIQYF. Here the CDR3 DNA reads TGTGCCAGCAGCTTGAGTCTGAGGGACATTCAGTACTTC. Full variable domain (remainder filled in from reference TRBV11-2 and TRBJ2-4): EAGVAQSPRYKIIEKRQSVAFWCNPISGHATLYWYQQILGQGPKLLIQFQNNGVVDDSQLPKDRFSAERLKGVDSTLKIQPAKLEDSAVYLCASSLSLRDIQYFGAGTRLSVL.

V is TRBV2 and J is TRBJ2-2; no clear D. V shed 3 bases and J shed 1 base, with 9 bases lying between them. CDR3 length: 15 amino acids. Per the germline V gene, CDR1 is SNHLY and CDR2 is FYNNEI. In DNA form, the CDR3 reads TGTGCCAGCAGTGAGAACACGGGGAACACCGGGGAGCTGTTTTTT. It translates to CASSENTGNTGELFF. The variable domain in full, completed from reference TRBV2 and TRBJ2-2, reads EPEVTQTPSHQVTQMGQEVILRCVPISNHLYFYWYRQILGQKVEFLVSFYNNEISEKSEIFDDQFSVERPDGSNFTLKIRSTKLEDSAMYFCASSENTGNTGELFFGEGSRLTVL.

In its sample, this clonotype was seen many times. The chain joins TRBV7-3 to TRBJ2-1; D remains ambiguous. This CDR3 has 13 residues. Germline V gene lookup returns CDR1 SGHTA and CDR2 FQGTGA. The V gene lost 4 bases and the J gene lost 6 bases, with 10 bases spanning the gap. CDR3 nucleotides: TGTGCCAGCAGCTCCGTAGCACGCAATGAGCAGTTCTTC. Translation: CASSSVARNEQFF.

This clonotype was recorded many times. The chain couples TRBV7-2 to TRBJ2-1; D uncertain. The germline CDR1 and CDR2 sequences are SGHTA and FQGNSA. The CDR3 has 13 residues. V was cut by 5 bases and J by 4 bases, with 9 bases left in between. The CDR3, as DNA: TGTGCCAGCAGCGCCGGGTTTTACAATGAGCAGTTCTTC. Amino acid sequence: CASSAGFYNEQFF.

This clonotype was observed many times. The chain combines TRBV20-1 with TRBJ1-5; TRBD1 might be the D (6 bases). The germline CDR1 and CDR2 sequences are DFQATT and SNEGSKA (reference sequence). V lost 0 bases and J 4 bases, leaving 13 bases between the germline ends. The CDR3 is made up of 15 amino acids. The CDR3 region has the DNA TGCAGTGCTAGAGAAGGGGGGGCGGAGAATCAGCCCCAGCATTTT. Encoded protein: CSAREGGAENQPQHF.

This clonotype occurred many times. The chain combines TRBV2 with TRBJ1-5; 7 bases are shared with TRBD1. Germline assignment: CDR1 SNHLY and CDR2 FYNNEI. V shed 2 bases, J shed 0 bases, and the junction held 7 bases outside the gene matches. The CDR3 is made up of 17 amino acids. CDR3 in DNA: TGTGCCAGCAGTGAAAGGGGGCCGGGGTATAGCAATCAGCCCCAGCATTTT. It encodes CASSERGPGYSNQPQHF.

This clonotype was seen a few times. The J gene is TRBJ2-6, the V gene TRBV6-6; D is possibly TRBD2 (5 bases). CDR1 and CDR2 (germline): MNHNY, SVGAGI (reference sequence). The CDR3 has 16 residues. Trimming pared 6 bases from V and 0 bases from J, leaving 12 bases between. Here the CDR3 reads CASSSGRNSGANVLTF. The CDR3 coding sequence is TGTGCCAGCAGCAGCGGACGGAACTCTGGGGCCAACGTCCTGACTTTC.

This clonotype was seen more than once but under ten times. This rearrangement joins TRBV20-1 to TRBJ2-3; TRBD2 might be the D (5 bases). Between the trimmed V and J ends, which lost 2 bases and 2 bases, there was a span of 5 bases. The CDR3 has 12 amino acids. Looked up from germline, CDR1 is DFQATT and CDR2 is SNEGSKA (reference sequence). This CDR3 reads CSARLATDTQYF. The CDR3 region has the DNA TGCAGTGCTAGACTAGCCACAGATACGCAGTATTTT.

The chain is built from TRBV20-1 and TRBJ1-2; D not certain. Trimming removed 0 bases from V and 8 bases from J, with 16 bases in between. The CDR3 has 14 amino acids. Germline assignment: CDR1 DFQATT and CDR2 SNEGSKA (reference sequence). This chain's CDR3 is CSARDLRGLAGYTF. The CDR3 bases are TGCAGTGCTAGAGATTTACGAGGTTTAGCGGGCTACACCTTC.

This clonotype was seen only a few times. The V and J genes are TRBV2 and TRBJ2-7, with D perhaps assigned TRBD1 or TRBD2 (5 bases each). CDR3 size: 10 residues. Germline assignment: CDR1 SNHLY and CDR2 FYNNEI. Deletions cut 10 bases from V and 5 bases from J, with 9 bases between. This chain's CDR3 is CANRGDEQYF. CDR3 in DNA: TGTGCCAACCGGGGCGACGAGCAGTACTTC.

This clonotype was observed many times. CDR3 sequence: CASSERAGKGKPEAFF. The CDR3 DNA is TGTGCCAGCAGTGAACGGGCAGGGAAGGGCAAACCTGAAGCTTTCTTT. V is TRBV25-1 and J is TRBJ1-1; TRBD1 might be the D (5 bases). Germline V gene data show CDR1 as MGHDK and CDR2 as SYGVNS. V lost 2 bases and J lost 6, with 19 bases in between. The CDR3 runs 16 residues.

This clonotype came up many times. This sequence joins TRBV7-3 and TRBJ2-7; TRBD2 matches 11 bases. V gave up 5 bases and J gave up 2 bases; unmatched junction bases: 5. There are 15 residues in the CDR3. Per the germline V gene, CDR1 is SGHTA and CDR2 is FQGTGA. CDR3 amino acids: CASSLAGGFPYEQYF. CDR3 coding DNA: TGTGCCAGCAGCCTAGCGGGAGGTTTCCCCTACGAGCAGTACTTC.

The chain has TRBV20-1 and TRBJ1-6; the match to TRBD1 covers 9 bases. With V trimmed by 6 bases and J by 8 bases, 14 bases remained unmatched. CDR1 and CDR2 (germline): DFQATT, SNEGSKA (reference sequence). This CDR3 is built from 16 residues. The CDR3 sequence is CSAKKSSGQGHSPLHF. The CDR3 coding sequence is TGCAGTGCAAAAAAGTCCTCGGGACAGGGCCATTCACCCCTCCACTTT.

This clonotype was seen more than once but under ten times. The genes are TRBV12-3 or TRBV12-4 and TRBJ1-1; no definite D call. V lost 4 bases to trimming and J lost 2 bases, with 5 bases between them. This CDR3 is built from 12 residues. CDR3 sequence: CASSWSNTEAFF. The DNA of the CDR3 is TGTGCCAGCAGTTGGAGTAACACTGAAGCTTTCTTT.

V gene TRBV7-3 combines with J gene TRBJ1-6, with D uncertain. Germline assignment: CDR1 SGHTA and CDR2 FQGTGA. This CDR3 spans 15 amino acids. The V and J ends lost 4 bases and 1 base respectively, with 8 bases between them. This CDR3 reads CASSSLGSYNSPLHF. For the CDR3, the DNA is TGTGCCAGCAGCTCCTTAGGATCCTATAATTCACCCCTCCACTTT.

The genes are TRBV20-1 and TRBJ2-7; 8 bases fit TRBD2. Germline V gene lookup returns CDR1 DFQATT and CDR2 SNEGSKA (reference sequence). This CDR3 spans 15 amino acids. V shed 0 bases and J 3 bases; nucleotides not matched to a gene: 7. CDR3 in DNA: TGCAGTGCTAGAGACCAAGCGGGAGTCCTCTACGAGCAGTACTTC. This translates into CSARDQAGVLYEQYF.

J is TRBJ2-2 and V is TRBV20-1; TRBD1 might be the D (7 bases). Germline values: CDR1 DFQATT, CDR2 SNEGSKA (reference sequence). CDR3 length: 15 residues. Trimming took 5 bases from V and 2 from J, leaving 15 bases between them. The CDR3 nucleotides read TGCAGTGCTCCCCGGAGGGGGCCAAACACCGGGGAGCTGTTTTTT. It encodes CSAPRRGPNTGELFF.

This clonotype appeared a few times. This chain uses TRBV6-2 or TRBV6-3 with TRBJ2-4; a weak D match, TRBD2 (6 bases). Trimming shortened V by 7 bases and J by 0 bases, and 22 bases separated the two germline ends. The CDR3 consists of 18 residues. Germline assignment: CDR1 MNHEY and CDR2 SVGEGT. The chain's CDR3 is CASKTVGVSGVAKNIQYF. CDR3 sequence (DNA): TGTGCCAGCAAGACAGTGGGGGTATCGGGAGTAGCCAAAAACATTCAGTACTTC.

In its sample, this clonotype was seen many times. V usage is TRBV14 and J usage is TRBJ2-1; a possible D gene is TRBD1 (5 bases). CDR1 is SGHDN, CDR2 FVKESK, per germline. V lost 1 base and J 2 bases, leaving 9 bases between the germline ends. The CDR3 is 15 amino acids. This CDR3 is CASSQGVGAYNEQFF. The CDR3 region has the DNA TGTGCCAGCAGCCAAGGAGTAGGGGCCTACAATGAGCAGTTCTTC.